This T cell receptor beta chain stems from a study of blood T cell repertoires in COVID-19. Study summary: COVID-19 samples collected from the United States, Italy and Spain covered acute and convalescent phases.

Ages ranged from about 18 to 89 years, with residence in about two dozen US areas. Cohort allocation depended upon clinical history that participants reported. Per the study methods: Estimation of nucleated cell counts relied on the amplification of reference gene primers. The data were produced by immunoSEQ multiplex PCR, yet TCRdb's version contains in-frame clones alone and is incomplete. V and J calls and clone size are those listed in that table; D and trimming were worked out from the DNA. The sample carries around 320,000 clones, nearly 90% recorded once. V was pared by 1 base and J by 10 bases, with 21 bases between. Germline CDR1 and CDR2: SGDLS and YYNGEE. The CDR3 contains 17 residues.

The genes are TRBV9 and TRBJ1-6; TRBD1 is a possible D gene (5 bases). Sequenced material: PBMCs or T cells enriched from blood (not recorded which). The source of this sequence is a woman between 18 and 30 years old with acute COVID-19. CDR3 in amino acids: CASSVSGGGTYPSPLHF. The DNA of the CDR3 is TGTGCCAGCAGCGTATCTGGCGGGGGGACTTACCCATCACCCCTCCACTTT.